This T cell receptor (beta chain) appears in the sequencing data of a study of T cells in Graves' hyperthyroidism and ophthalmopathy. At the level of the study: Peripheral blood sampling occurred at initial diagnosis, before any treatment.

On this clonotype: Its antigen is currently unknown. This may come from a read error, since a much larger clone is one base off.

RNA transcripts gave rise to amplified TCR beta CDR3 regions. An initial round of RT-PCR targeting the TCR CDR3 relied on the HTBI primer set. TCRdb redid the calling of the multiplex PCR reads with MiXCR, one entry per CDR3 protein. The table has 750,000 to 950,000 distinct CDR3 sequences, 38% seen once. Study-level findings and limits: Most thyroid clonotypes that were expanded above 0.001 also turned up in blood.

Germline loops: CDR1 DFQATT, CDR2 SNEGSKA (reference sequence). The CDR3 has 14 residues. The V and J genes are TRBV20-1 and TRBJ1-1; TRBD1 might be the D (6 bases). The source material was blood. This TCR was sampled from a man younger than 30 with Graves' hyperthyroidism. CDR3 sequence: CSAGEGTRNTEAFF. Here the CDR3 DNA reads TGCAGTGCTGGAGAAGGGACACGGAACACTGAAGCTTTCTTT.